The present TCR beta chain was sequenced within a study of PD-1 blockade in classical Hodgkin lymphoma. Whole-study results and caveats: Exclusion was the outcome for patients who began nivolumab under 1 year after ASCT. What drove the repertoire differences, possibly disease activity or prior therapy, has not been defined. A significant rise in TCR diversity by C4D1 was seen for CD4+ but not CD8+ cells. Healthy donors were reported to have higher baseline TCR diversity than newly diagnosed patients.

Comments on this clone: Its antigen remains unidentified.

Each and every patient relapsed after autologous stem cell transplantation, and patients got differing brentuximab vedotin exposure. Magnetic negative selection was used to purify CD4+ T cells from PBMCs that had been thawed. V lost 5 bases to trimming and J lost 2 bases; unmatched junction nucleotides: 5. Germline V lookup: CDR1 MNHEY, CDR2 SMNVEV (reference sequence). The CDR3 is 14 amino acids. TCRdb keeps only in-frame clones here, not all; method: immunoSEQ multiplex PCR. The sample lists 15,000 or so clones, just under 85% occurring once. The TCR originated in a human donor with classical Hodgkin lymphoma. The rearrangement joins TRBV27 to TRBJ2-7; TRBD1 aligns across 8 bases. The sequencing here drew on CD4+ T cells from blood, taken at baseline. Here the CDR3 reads CASSLDRGPYEQYF. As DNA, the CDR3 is TGTGCCAGCAGTCTTGACAGGGGCCCCTACGAGCAGTACTTC.